The present TCR beta chain was sequenced within a study of blood T cells in healthy people across ages. Trimming removed 5 bases from V and 6 bases from J; junction bases left unmatched: 16. The CDR3 is made up of 17 amino acids. PCR was performed a second time for 7 to 11 cycles using a sample-barcoded 5' primer and a J-beta primer mix. TCRdb used MiXCR to reprocess the 5' RACE reads, holding one entry per CDR3 protein. The profile shows 730,000 or so distinct CDR3 sequences, 35% to 45% of them singletons. The clonotype originates from an older woman in good health. The chain links TRBV12-3 or TRBV12-4 to TRBJ2-1; 7 nucleotides match TRBD1. Sequencing was carried out using blood. The DNA for the CDR3 is TGTGCCAGCAGTCGAGGGACAGTAGGATTTAAAAGCAATGAGCAGTTCTTC. As protein: CASSRGTVGFKSNEQFF.